The 31 T cell receptor beta chains below come from one sample, sequenced in a study of tumor and adjacent non-tumor tissue in lung cancer. No cell sorting was done before RNA was extracted from the tissue. Three rounds of nested PCR, following a modified ARM-PCR protocol, produced the TCRbeta library. TCRdb redid the calling of the multiplex PCR reads with MiXCR, one entry per CDR3 protein. This table has tens of thousands of distinct CDR3 sequences, about 70% appearing once. The sequenced material came from lung tumor tissue. These receptors all come from a man between 60 and 75 years old with non-small cell lung cancer.

This clonotype appeared a few times. A much larger clone sits a single nucleotide away, making a read error possible. This chain links TRBV6-5 with TRBJ1-2; D may be TRBD1 (6 bases). Trimming removed 6 bases at V and 6 bases at J, with 14 bases between. This CDR3 contains 13 residues. The germline V gene has CDR1 MNHEY and CDR2 SVGAGI. CDR3 amino acids: CASSHAGEHGYTF. In DNA, the CDR3 is TGTGCCAGCAGCCACGCAGGGGAACATGGCTACACCTTC.

In regard to this clonotype: This is likely a read error, given that the CDR3 carries no conserved phenylalanine or tryptophan at its end. It is unclear where the CDR3 begins or ends on the DNA, so no DNA is shown, and the CDR3 is as TCRdb lists it. The chain employs TRBV6-6 and TRBJ2-1. Looked up from germline, CDR1 is MNHNY and CDR2 is SVGAGI (reference sequence). The CDR3 has 11 amino acids, counting both end residues. CDR3 sequence reads: CASTESWEQLL.

This clonotype was counted many times. The chain has TRBV20-1 and TRBJ2-4; tentatively, D is TRBD2 (5 bases). This CDR3 region has 15 residues. Germline assignment: CDR1 DFQATT and CDR2 SNEGSKA (reference sequence). V was pared by 5 bases and J by 0 bases, with 14 bases between. CDR3 DNA sequence: TGCAGTGCTGGAGGCTTCGATGTAGCCAAAAACATTCAGTACTTC. It is translated as CSAGGFDVAKNIQYF.

This clonotype was seen repeatedly, ten times or more. The genes are TRBV5-5 and TRBJ1-1; no firm D call. Trimming removed 0 bases at V and 1 base at J, with 4 bases between. The germline V gene encodes CDR1 SGHKS and CDR2 YYEKEE (reference sequence). CDR3 length equals 13 residues. The CDR3 DNA sequence: TGTGCCAGCAGCTTGGTCCCGAACACTGAAGCTTTCTTT. Translated, it gives CASSLVPNTEAFF.

As concerns this clonotype: Because the CDR3 is missing its conserved closing phenylalanine or tryptophan, this is likely a read error. V and J are TRBV6-1 and TRBJ2-2; the match to TRBD2 covers 10 bases. Germline CDR1 reads MNHNS; CDR2 reads SASEGT. V lost 5 bases, J lost 7 bases, and 7 bases stayed unmatched. The CDR3 covers 15 residues. The CDR3 region is CASSTSSGGGGELFL. Here the CDR3 DNA reads TGTGCCAGCAGTACCTCTAGCGGGGGTGGCGGGGAGCTGTTTCTC.

This chain links TRBV5-1 with TRBJ1-4; perhaps TRBD1 as D (5 bases). Germline V lookup: CDR1 SGHRS, CDR2 YFSETQ. V was pared by 4 bases and J by 6 bases, with 16 bases between. This CDR3 is built from 15 residues. CDR3 region: CASSPSQGYDEKLFF. CDR3 nucleotides: TGCGCCAGCAGCCCTTCTCAGGGCTATGATGAAAAACTGTTTTTT.

On this clonotype: One end of the junction varies from germline; a read error may be responsible. The gene calls are TRBV12-3 or TRBV12-4 and TRBJ1-1; D remains unclear. The CDR3 contains 13 residues. This CDR3 is CASSPRRITEAFF. The DNA for the CDR3 is TGTGCCAGCAGTCCCCGGAGAATCACTGAAGCTTTCTTC.

V is TRBV5-1 and J is TRBJ1-4; no definite D call. Germline CDR1 is SGHRS and CDR2 is YFSETQ. The V and J ends lost 0 bases and 8 bases respectively, with 14 bases between them. This CDR3 is 15 amino acids long. The CDR3 reads CASSLVPTANEKLFF. The CDR3 nucleotides read TGCGCCAGCAGCTTGGTGCCTACCGCGAACGAAAAACTGTTTTTT.

A few counts support this clonotype. A much larger clonotype is one base distant, so this may be a read error. CDR3 coding DNA: TGTGCCAGCGGCGGGGACAGGGGAACTGAAACTTTCTTT. It specifies CASGGDRGTETFF. The chain joins TRBV6-1 to TRBJ1-1; 10 nucleotides agree with TRBD1. CDR3 length equals 13 residues. Per the germline V gene, CDR1 is MNHNS and CDR2 is SASEGT.

Details on this clonotype: The CDR3 does not end in the conserved phenylalanine or tryptophan, so this is likely a read error. This chain joins TRBV6-2 or TRBV6-3 and TRBJ2-7; 12 bases fit TRBD2. Germline values: CDR1 MNHEY, CDR2 SVGEGT. The CDR3 has 16 residues. V was pared by 6 bases and J by 2 bases, with 8 bases of the junction left unmatched. The CDR3 here is CASSHPGLAGTYEQYL. Here the CDR3 DNA reads TGTGCCAGCAGCCACCCCGGACTAGCGGGGACCTACGAGCAGTACCTC.

For this clonotype: The junction differs from germline at one of its ends, possibly a read error. The rearrangement joins TRBV12-3 or TRBV12-4 to TRBJ1-6; 8 nucleotides line up with TRBD1. There are 15 residues in the CDR3. The CDR3 reads CACSFQGANRTALHF. In DNA, the CDR3 is TGTGCCTGCAGTTTCCAGGGGGCGAATCGTACGGCCCTCCACTTT.

About this clonotype itself: At one end, the junction sequence differs from germline, possibly due to a read error. The J gene is TRBJ2-1, the V gene TRBV4-1; D is perhaps TRBD2 (5 bases). In germline, CDR1 is MGHRA, CDR2 YSYEKL. CDR3 length: 16 residues. CDR3 bases: TGTGCCAGCAGCCAAGATGTGCGGGTTTATACGGATGAGCAGTTCTTC. It translates to CASSQDVRVYTDEQFF.

Comment on this clonotype: This may be a read error, as it is one base from a much larger clone. The chain uses TRBV12-3 or TRBV12-4 and TRBJ2-1; 11 nucleotides line up with TRBD1. The CDR3 runs 15 residues. The trim removed 4 bases at V and 7 bases at J, leaving 6 bases unmatched. DNA of the CDR3: TGTGCCAGCAGTTCCCGGACAGGGGGCAGGAATGAGCAGTTCTTC. This encodes CASSSRTGGRNEQFF.

As regards this clonotype: One end of the junction fails to match germline, which may point to a read error. The rearrangement uses TRBV6-5 and TRBJ2-2, with 7 bases matching TRBD2. Germline CDR1 and CDR2: MNHEY and SVGAGI. The CDR3 is made up of 14 amino acids. CDR3 bases: TGTGTCAGCAGCACTAGCGTCGTCATCGGGGAGCTGTTTTTT. This translates into CVSSTSVVIGELFF.

Details on this clonotype: At one of its ends the junction is not consistent with the germline gene, which may arise from a read error. The chain has TRBV11-1 and TRBJ2-5, with 8 bases identical to TRBD1. The CDR3 sequence is 14 residues long. Germline-derived CDR1 and CDR2 are SGHAT and FQDESV (reference sequence). Here the CDR3 reads CASSSGQGQDTQYF. The DNA of the CDR3 is TGTGCTAGCAGCTCCGGACAGGGCCAAGACACACAGTACTTC.

On this clonotype itself: It is likely a read error, because the conserved phenylalanine at the end of the CDR3 is missing. This sequence joins TRBV29-1 and TRBJ1-2; D unresolved. The CDR3 is 10 amino acids. In germline, CDR1 is SQVTM, CDR2 ANQGSEA. This chain's CDR3 is CSVDDYRYTY. DNA of the CDR3: TGCAGCGTTGATGACTATCGCTACACCTAC.

In the case of this clonotype: This is likely a read error, given that the CDR3 carries no conserved phenylalanine or tryptophan at its end. V is TRBV6-2 or TRBV6-3 and J is TRBJ2-1; 7 bases line up with TRBD1. The CDR3 extends over 11 amino acids. Per the germline V gene, CDR1 is MNHEY and CDR2 is SVGEGT. V lost 4 bases to trimming and J lost 10 bases; unmatched junction nucleotides: 1. CDR3 residues: CASSLGQEQFL. The CDR3 DNA is TGTGCCAGCAGTTTGGGACAGGAGCAGTTCTTA.

The chain couples TRBV6-5 to TRBJ2-7, with a tentative D call TRBD2 (6 bases). This CDR3 has 16 amino acids. In germline, CDR1 is MNHEY, CDR2 SVGAGI. V dropped 6 bases and J dropped 4 bases, with 22 bases sitting between them. The CDR3 protein is CASRKNGLTELYEQYF. CDR3 nucleotides: TGTGCCAGCAGAAAAAACGGACTAACGGAATTATACGAGCAGTACTTC.

J is TRBJ1-2 and V is TRBV6-1, with unresolved D. Trimming cost V 8 bases and J 9 bases, with 16 bases left between them. The CDR3 runs to 12 residues. In germline, CDR1 is MNHNS, CDR2 SASEGT. As DNA, the CDR3 is TGTGCCAGCCAATACGACGGGATTAGCTACACCTTC. Its protein is CASQYDGISYTF.

This clonotype is categorized as large. The chain joins TRBV4-1 to TRBJ1-1; no reliable D call. V was clipped by 1 base and J by 5 bases, with 2 bases between them. CDR1 and CDR2 (germline): MGHRA, YSYEKL. This CDR3 has 11 residues. For the CDR3, the DNA is TGCGCCAGCAGCCAAGGGACTGAAGCTTTCTTT. It translates to CASSQGTEAFF.

Details on this clonotype: A much bigger clone sits one base away, suggesting this may be a read error. The chain uses TRBV12-3 or TRBV12-4 and TRBJ2-3; TRBD2 matches at 8 bases. Unmatched junction bases numbered 9, after V lost 7 bases and J lost 6 bases. The CDR3 spans 14 residues. Here the CDR3 DNA reads TGTGCCAGCATCTCATTGGCTAGCGGGGATACGCAGTATTTT. It is translated as CASISLASGDTQYF.

This clonotype came up once. This chain links TRBV6-2 or TRBV6-3 with TRBJ1-2; TRBD1 matches 8 bases. With V trimmed by 6 bases and J by 9 bases, 6 bases remained unmatched. The germline V gene encodes CDR1 MNHEY and CDR2 SVGEGT. CDR3 length: 12 residues. CDR3 in amino acids: CASRQTGVCYTF. In nucleotides, the CDR3 is TGTGCCAGCAGACAGACAGGGGTTTGCTACACCTTC.

About this clonotype: Likely a read error: the CDR3 ends without its conserved phenylalanine or tryptophan. The chain uses TRBV4-2 and TRBJ1-2; no clear D. This CDR3 is built from 16 residues. Germline values: CDR1 LGHNA, CDR2 YNFKEQ. The CDR3 here is CTSSQDLTSGWLGYTL. The CDR3 DNA reads as TGTACCAGCAGCCAAGATTTAACCTCTGGATGGCTCGGCTACACCTTG.

This clonotype was found a few times. As the CDR3 is not closed by the conserved phenylalanine or tryptophan, this likely results from a read error. The rearrangement links TRBV6-2 or TRBV6-3 to TRBJ2-3; TRBD2 matches 8 bases. Germline CDR1 reads MNHEY; CDR2 reads SVGEGT. V was pared by 7 bases and J by 3 bases, with 6 bases of the junction left unmatched. The CDR3 contains 14 residues. CDR3 in amino acids: CASMLVAGTDTQYS. The CDR3 DNA is TGTGCCAGCATGTTGGTAGCGGGAACAGATACGCAGTATTCT.

This clonotype was observed many times. The chain uses TRBV29-1 and TRBJ2-7; D possibly uses TRBD1 or TRBD2 (5 bases each). Germline V CDR1 and CDR2: SQVTM, ANQGSEA. The CDR3 has 12 residues. Between the trimmed V and J ends, which lost 3 bases and 4 bases, there was a span of 10 bases. This chain's CDR3 is CSVEGDAYEQYF. The CDR3 region has the DNA TGCAGCGTTGAGGGGGACGCGTACGAGCAGTACTTC.

This chain joins TRBV4-2 and TRBJ1-4, with D possibly being TRBD1 (6 bases). V was cut by 4 bases and J by 8 bases, with 23 bases left in between. The CDR3 is made up of 17 amino acids. CDR1 and CDR2 (germline): LGHNA, YNFKEQ. The CDR3 reads CASSRDWGGTWEEKLFF. CDR3 coding DNA: TGTGCCAGCAGCCGAGATTGGGGCGGGACATGGGAAGAAAAACTGTTTTTT.

This clonotype showed up many times. The rearrangement uses TRBV6-2 or TRBV6-3 and TRBJ2-5; either TRBD1 or TRBD2 may supply D (5 bases each). Between the trimmed V and J ends, which lost 5 bases and 5 bases, there was a span of 12 bases. The CDR3 runs 13 residues. Per the germline V gene, CDR1 is MNHEY and CDR2 is SVGEGT. CDR3 protein: CASSQGPQETQYF. For the CDR3, the DNA is TGTGCCAGCAGTCAGGGACCCCAGGAGACCCAGTACTTC.

This chain uses TRBV11-1 with TRBJ2-7, with unresolved D. Looked up from germline, CDR1 is SGHAT and CDR2 is FQDESV (reference sequence). The CDR3 totals 12 residues. The DNA for the CDR3 is TGTGCCATCACCAACAACTGGTATGAGCAGTACGTT. It encodes CAITNNWYEQYV.

This clonotype was recorded only once. This sequence may be a read error, since a much larger clone differs from it by one base. The J gene is TRBJ1-1, the V gene TRBV30; D gene ambiguous. The germline V gene has CDR1 GTSNPN and CDR2 SVGIG (reference sequence). There are 14 residues in the CDR3. CDR3 amino acids: CAWRVGDWGTEACF. The CDR3, as DNA: TGTGCCTGGAGGGTAGGCGACTGGGGAACTGAAGCTTGCTTT.

This clonotype was observed many times. This rearrangement joins TRBV11-2 to TRBJ2-1, with 8 bases identical to TRBD2. The CDR3 totals 18 residues. Germline values: CDR1 SGHAT, CDR2 FQNNGV. Germline trimming cut 3 bases from V and 4 bases from J; bases unmatched to any gene: 14. The DNA for the CDR3 is TGTGCCAGCAGCTTTGTTATAACTAGCGGTCCGTTGTACAATGAGCAGTTCTTC. It yields the protein CASSFVITSGPLYNEQFF.

Of note for this clonotype: One end of the junction fails to match germline, which may point to a read error. The chain has TRBV10-2 and TRBJ1-6, with TRBD1 matching 7 bases. The CDR3 covers 14 residues. Germline CDR1 and CDR2: WSHSY and SAAADI. The CDR3 DNA reads as TGCGCCACCACAGACGGGACAGTTTATTCAACCCTCCACTTT. Its translation: CATTDGTVYSTLHF.